This TCR beta chain was captured by sequencing in a study of blood T cell repertoires in COVID-19. Looking at the study overall: The analysed material was cDNA or gDNA that came from T cells, B-cell-depleted T cells, or PBMCs.

Trimming pared 2 bases from V and 2 bases from J, leaving 5 bases between. Germline loops: CDR1 SEHNR, CDR2 FQNEAQ (reference sequence). The CDR3 runs to 13 residues. The repertoire was sequenced with immunoSEQ multiplex PCR; TCRdb's copy has only in-frame clones and lacks some. The data contain under 450,000 clones, roughly nine tenths of them singletons. A PCR-confirmed or clinician-diagnosed COVID-19 case had contacted exposed participants within 2 weeks of entry. The sequencing input was PBMCs or T cells enriched from blood (not recorded which). J is TRBJ2-3 and V is TRBV7-9; no clear D gene. The TCR was taken from a woman aged 40 to 49 who had been exposed to COVID-19. The CDR3 sequence: CASSLIVTDTQYF. The CDR3 DNA is TGTGCCAGCAGCTTAATAGTCACAGATACGCAGTATTTT.